Detailed here is one T cell receptor (beta chain). Antigen: not known. The germline gene is not matched at one end of the junction; a read error may be the cause. Semi-nested PCR with Nested Universal Primer A followed constant-region reverse priming of full-length variable regions. One entry per CDR3 protein results from TCRdb running MiXCR on the 5' RACE reads. The sample carries over 40,000 distinct CDR3 sequences, approximately 22% recorded once. Broader study findings: Tumor memory CD4+ T cell TCR gene usage clustered with blood and lymph node memory CD4+ cells and lymph node naive CD4+ cells. The larger-cohort validation was restricted to a single TCR beta V-J rearrangement rather than whole repertoires. Greatest tumor Treg TCR overlap was with tumor naive CD4+ cells.

Cells sorted as Tregs were CD4+, CD25+ and CD127-/low. Sequenced sample: Tregs sorted from blood. This clonotype originated in a female donor with breast cancer.

The CDR3 coding sequence is TGTGCCAGCAGCTCCCAAGTGGATGAGCAGTCCTTC. The encoded protein is CASSSQVDEQSF. The gene calls are TRBV6-6 and TRBJ2-1; the D is unclear. Germline-derived CDR1 and CDR2 are MNHNY and SVGAGI (reference sequence). This CDR3 region has 12 residues.